This is a list of T cell receptor beta chains from one sample in a study of Graves' ophthalmopathy and Graves' hyperthyroidism. From the multiplex PCR reads, TCRdb called clonotypes with MiXCR, one entry per CDR3 protein. The sample yields roughly 400,000 distinct CDR3 sequences, approximately 15% seen once. Sequencing input: peripheral blood. These receptor sequences come from a woman aged 18-30 years with stable Graves' hyperthyroidism. Both conserved end residues are part of each CDR3. The D gene is left open where the match is weak. The listing skips clone size in some rows; elsewhere it reads once, few, many or a size class.

16	TRBV5-1	many	TRBJ2-3	-	CASSLELGGGQDTQYF	TGCGCCAGCAGCTTGGAGCTGGGGGGGGGGCAGGATACGCAGTATTTT
12	TRBV11-3	many	TRBJ1-1	-	CASSLEVTEAFF	TGTGCCAGCAGCTTAGAGGTCACTGAAGCTTTCTTT
15	TRBV7-6	many	TRBJ2-7	TRBD2	CASSSASGSSYEQYF	TGTGCCAGCAGCTCCGCTAGCGGGAGTTCCTACGAGCAGTACTTC
14	TRBV19	few	TRBJ1-5	-	CASNARWGNQPQHF	TGTGCCAGTAACGCGCGGTGGGGCAATCAGCCCCAGCATTTT
14	TRBV7-2	many	TRBJ2-7	-	CASSLPSASGEQYF	TGTGCCAGCAGCTTACCATCCGCCAGTGGTGAGCAGTACTTC
15	TRBV12-3/TRBV12-4	many	TRBJ1-1	-	CASTRSGHKNTEAFF	TGTGCCAGCACCAGATCGGGACACAAAAACACTGAAGCTTTCTTT
14	TRBV5-1	many	TRBJ1-1	-	CASSFPGVGTEAFF	TGCGCCAGCAGCTTTCCCGGGGTGGGCACTGAAGCTTTCTTT
16	TRBV5-5	many	TRBJ1-1	TRBD1	CASSLATTGTYTEAFF	TGTGCCAGCAGCTTGGCCACGACAGGGACATACACTGAAGCTTTCTTT
11	TRBV28	many	TRBJ2-5	-	CASSSRGTQYF	TGTGCCAGCAGTTCCAGGGGGACCCAGTACTTC
13	TRBV20-1	few	TRBJ2-2	-	CSASGPNTGELFF	TGCAGTGCTAGTGGCCCGAACACCGGGGAGCTGTTTTTT
16	TRBV6-5	-	TRBJ2-7	TRBD1	CASSLLKGQGGYEQYF	TGTGCCAGCAGTTTGCTAAAGGGACAGGGAGGGTACGAGCAGTACTTC
17	TRBV6-1	many	TRBJ2-7	-	CASSDVSGRSRWYEQYF	TGTGCCAGCAGTGATGTTTCTGGGAGGAGTCGATGGTACGAGCAGTACTTC
18	TRBV4-1	-	TRBJ1-5	-	CASSQDESNDRLNQPQHF	TGCGCCAGCAGCCAAGATGAGAGTAACGACAGGCTAAATCAGCCCCAGCATTTT
14	TRBV7-2	many	TRBJ1-1	-	CASSLNRVNTEAFF	TGTGCCAGCAGCTTAAATCGGGTGAACACTGAAGCTTTCTTT
14	TRBV27	many	TRBJ1-2	-	CASRSNSVTYGYTF	TGTGCCAGCCGTTCAAATTCAGTTACCTATGGCTACACCTTC
14	TRBV13	many	TRBJ1-6	TRBD1	CASGDRGLGSPLHF	TGTGCCAGCGGGGACAGGGGACTAGGGTCACCCCTCCACTTT
16	TRBV11-2	many	TRBJ1-2	TRBD1	CASSLGGTGVEYGYTF	TGTGCCAGCAGCTTGGGAGGGACAGGGGTGGAATATGGCTACACCTTC
15	TRBV5-1	-	TRBJ2-2	-	CASAPRRVNTGELFF	TGCGCCAGCGCCCCGCGCAGGGTTAACACCGGGGAGCTGTTTTTT
15	TRBV28	many	TRBJ1-2	-	CASSFPLGGIYGYTF	TGTGCCAGCAGTTTCCCCTTAGGAGGGATCTATGGCTACACCTTC
17	TRBV7-8	-	TRBJ1-1	TRBD1	CASSSGGQGRTNTEAFF	TGTGCCAGCAGCTCAGGGGGACAGGGCAGGACGAACACTGAAGCTTTCTTT
16	TRBV10-3	-	TRBJ2-7	TRBD2	CAIATSGGDLMGEQYF	TGTGCCATCGCGACTAGCGGGGGGGATCTGATGGGCGAGCAGTACTTC
13	TRBV6-1	-	TRBJ2-5	-	CASSASGLETQYF	TGTGCCAGCAGTGCCTCGGGCCTCGAGACCCAGTACTTC
12	TRBV2	many	TRBJ1-1	-	CASSEWRTEAFF	TGTGCCAGCAGTGAATGGCGAACTGAAGCTTTCTTT
17	TRBV11-2	many	TRBJ2-7	-	CASSLPLPDSLAYEQYF	TGTGCCAGCAGCCTCCCGCTGCCGGACTCTCTAGCTTACGAGCAGTACTTC
15	TRBV10-3	many	TRBJ1-5	-	CAISEAAIAGEPQHF	TGTGCCATCAGTGAGGCAGCCATCGCGGGCGAGCCCCAGCATTTT
15	TRBV4-1	many	TRBJ2-5	TRBD1	CASSHHGTEQETQYF	TGCGCCAGCAGCCACCACGGGACAGAACAAGAGACCCAGTACTTC
15	TRBV20-1	once	TRBJ2-5	TRBD2	CSAAPLTSGQETQYF	TGCAGTGCTGCCCCCCTAACTAGCGGCCAAGAGACCCAGTACTTC
15	TRBV5-1	-	TRBJ1-6	TRBD1	CASSQTGGTNSPLHF	TGCGCCAGCAGCCAAACAGGGGGCACGAATTCACCCCTCCACTTT
13	TRBV28	many	TRBJ1-6	TRBD1	CASGKGAGSPLHF	TGTGCCAGCGGGAAGGGGGCAGGGTCACCCCTCCACTTT
14	TRBV6-5	many	TRBJ1-2	-	CASSYGVVDYGYTF	TGTGCCAGCAGTTACGGGGTCGTCGACTATGGCTACACCTTC
14	TRBV4-1	many	TRBJ2-5	-	CASSPRLGGETQYF	TGCGCCAGCAGCCCAAGACTGGGGGGAGAGACCCAGTACTTC
17	TRBV25-1	many	TRBJ2-5	-	CASSEWGSGSRGETQYF	TGTGCCAGCAGTGAATGGGGCAGCGGTTCGCGCGGGGAGACCCAGTACTTC
12	TRBV29-1	many	TRBJ2-7	-	CSVEDPGYEQYF	TGCAGCGTTGAAGATCCGGGCTACGAGCAGTACTTC
15	TRBV3-1	-	TRBJ1-5	TRBD1	CASSPTRGRGAPQHF	TGTGCCAGCAGTCCTACCAGGGGGCGAGGTGCCCCCCAGCATTTT
15	TRBV12-3/TRBV12-4	-	TRBJ2-2	TRBD2	CASVRGGANTGELFF	TGTGCCAGCGTTCGGGGGGGGGCTAACACCGGGGAGCTGTTTTTT
13	TRBV28	-	TRBJ2-7	TRBD1	CASRGTGASEQYF	TGTGCCAGCCGGGGGACAGGGGCTTCCGAGCAGTACTTC
12	TRBV28	many	TRBJ1-1	-	CASVLQGTEAFF	TGTGCCAGCGTCTTACAAGGCACTGAAGCTTTCTTT
16	TRBV18	-	TRBJ1-1	-	CASSPNQDSANTEAFF	TGTGCCAGCTCACCTAATCAAGACAGCGCGAACACTGAAGCTTTCTTT
14	TRBV2	many	TRBJ1-2	-	CASSETRGYYGYTF	TGTGCCAGCAGTGAAACAAGGGGATACTATGGCTACACCTTC
13	TRBV6-1	many	TRBJ1-1	-	CASSSRPDTEAFF	TGTGCCAGCAGTAGTAGGCCGGACACTGAAGCTTTCTTT
14	TRBV4-3	-	TRBJ2-5	-	CASSQDHGQETQYF	TGCGCCAGCAGCCAAGATCATGGGCAAGAGACCCAGTACTTC
15	TRBV14	-	TRBJ1-1	TRBD1	CASGVSRGVNTEAFF	TGTGCCAGCGGCGTTAGCAGGGGGGTGAACACTGAAGCTTTCTTT
16	TRBV29-1	-	TRBJ2-7	TRBD1	CSVEEPGDRAFYEQYF	TGCAGCGTTGAAGAACCAGGAGACAGGGCCTTTTACGAGCAGTACTTC
14	TRBV15	few	TRBJ2-2	-	CVTSRDRNTGELFF	TGTGTCACCAGCCGCGACAGAAACACCGGGGAGCTGTTTTTT
11	TRBV7-2	few	TRBJ1-1	-	CASSPQPEAFF	TGTGCCAGCAGCCCCCAGCCTGAAGCTTTCTTT
15	TRBV7-3	many	TRBJ1-1	-	CASSPVRRGFTEAFF	TGTGCCAGCAGCCCCGTTCGTAGGGGGTTCACTGAAGCTTTCTTT
19	TRBV5-6	-	TRBJ2-4	-	CASSLYDFSLFSRKNIQYF	TGTGCCAGCAGCCTGTATGACTTCTCTCTCTTCTCTCGCAAAAACATTCAGTACTTC
15	TRBV7-8	many	TRBJ1-5	-	CASSLGGRYNQPQHF	TGTGCCAGCAGCTTAGGAGGACGGTACAATCAGCCCCAGCATTTT
14	TRBV6-5	many	TRBJ1-2	TRBD1	CASSYVTGGSGYTF	TGTGCCAGCAGTTACGTGACAGGGGGCTCGGGCTACACCTTC
11	TRBV6-1	many	TRBJ2-2	-	CASRHTGELFF	TGTGCCAGCCGGCACACCGGGGAGCTGTTTTTT